Shown below are 26 T cell receptor beta chains from a single sample sequenced in a study of a mutant IDH1 vaccine in newly diagnosed glioma. Data came from immunoSEQ multiplex PCR; TCRdb stores just in-frame clones and leaves some out. The table lists roughly 84,000 clones, roughly 87% of them singletons. Described time point: baseline, week 1 (first vaccination visit). Treatment denoted: pre-vaccination baseline after standard-of-care therapy. The input for sequencing was PBMCs, taken from a glioma patient treated with radiotherapy, temozolomide or both. These receptors were collected from a man in his forties with glioma. Some clones in this sample may be carry-over from other donors' samples.

V is TRBV7-2 and J is TRBJ1-6; D perhaps matches TRBD1 (6 bases). With 5 bases removed from V and 5 bases from J, the gap between germline ends came to 16 bases. Germline assignment: CDR1 SGHTA and CDR2 FQGNSA. There are 16 residues in the CDR3. The CDR3 nucleotides are TGTGCCAGCAGCCGCTCAGGGGCCTACAATAATTCACCCCTCCACTTT. Protein sequence: CASSRSGAYNNSPLHF.

The chain carries TRBV14 and TRBJ2-3; maybe TRBD2 (5 bases). The germline gives CDR1 SGHDN, CDR2 FVKESK. The CDR3 runs to 13 residues. The ends were cut back, 5 bases at V and 13 bases at J, with 19 bases in the middle. In DNA, the CDR3 is TGTGCCAGCAGCTTCGGAGGCCCGGGCACTGAGTATTTT. Residues: CASSFGGPGTEYF.

The rearrangement links TRBV9 to TRBJ1-3; D is possibly TRBD1 (6 bases). The CDR3 runs 15 residues. The germline V and J ends were trimmed by 0 bases and 3 bases, with 10 bases remaining between them. Looked up from germline, CDR1 is SGDLS and CDR2 is YYNGEE. CDR3 bases: TGTGCCAGCAGCGTAGTATCAGGGGTTGGAAACACCATATATTTT. Translation gives CASSVVSGVGNTIYF.

V and J are TRBV6-1 and TRBJ1-4, with unresolved D. Germline CDR1 MNHNS, CDR2 SASEGT. V was clipped by 5 bases and J by 0 bases, with 10 bases between them. The CDR3 has 15 residues. CDR3 region: CASSSDRSTNEKLFF. The CDR3 DNA reads TGTGCCAGCAGTTCGGACCGATCAACTAATGAAAAACTGTTTTTT.

This chain uses TRBV27 with TRBJ1-2; D may be TRBD1 (5 bases). CDR1 MNHEY and CDR2 SMNVEV come from the germline V gene (reference sequence). Trimming removed 0 bases at V and 2 bases at J, with 16 bases between. The CDR3 sequence is 17 residues long. The CDR3 coding sequence is TGTGCCAGCAGTTTATCCGCGTGGGGGGGATCCAACTATGGCTACACCTTC. Encoded protein: CASSLSAWGGSNYGYTF.

The chain carries TRBV18 and TRBJ2-3; no clear D. Germline values: CDR1 KGHSH, CDR2 LQKENI. V lost 0 bases and J lost 3, with 4 bases in between. The CDR3 is 13 amino acids. The CDR3 region is CASSPPVTDTQYF. DNA for the CDR3: TGTGCCAGCTCACCACCGGTGACAGATACGCAGTATTTT.

The genes are TRBV5-4 and TRBJ1-2; TRBD1 matches 7 bases. Germline values: CDR1 SGHNT, CDR2 YYREEE (reference sequence). The CDR3 consists of 17 residues. With V trimmed by 3 bases and J by 6 bases, 17 bases remained unmatched. CDR3 protein: CASSSEGAGWKSDGYTF. The CDR3 DNA reads as TGTGCCAGCAGCTCGGAGGGGGCAGGGTGGAAGTCAGATGGCTACACCTTC.

The chain has TRBV30 and TRBJ2-3; D uncertain. Trimming shortened V by 1 base and J by 0 bases, and 5 bases separated the two germline ends. Germline V lookup: CDR1 GTSNPN, CDR2 SVGIG (reference sequence). The CDR3 spans 13 residues. CDR3 amino acids: CAWSAWSTDTQYF. The CDR3 nucleotides read TGTGCCTGGAGTGCCTGGAGCACAGATACGCAGTATTTT. Using reference TRBV30 and TRBJ2-3 for the parts outside the CDR3, the full variable domain is SQTIHQWPATLVQPVGSPLSLECTVEGTSNPNLYWYRQAAGRGLQLLFYSVGIGQISSEVPQNLSASRPQDRQFILSSKKLLLSDSGFYLCAWSAWSTDTQYFGPGTRLTVL.

J is TRBJ2-7 and V is TRBV7-2, with 11 bases aligning to TRBD1. This CDR3 contains 17 residues. Looked up from germline, CDR1 is SGHTA and CDR2 is FQGNSA. V lost 0 bases and J lost 3; bases outside the gene matches: 7. The CDR3 sequence is CASSLAAGTGGSYEQYF. The CDR3, as DNA: TGTGCCAGCAGCTTAGCGGCCGGGACAGGGGGAAGCTACGAGCAGTACTTC.

CDR3 in amino acids: CSVPGREAFF. The CDR3, as DNA: TGCAGCGTTCCTGGCAGGGAAGCTTTCTTT. The rearrangement joins TRBV29-1 to TRBJ1-1; no clear D. The CDR3 is 10 amino acids. V was pared by 5 bases and J by 8 bases, with 9 bases between. Germline CDR1 and CDR2: SQVTM and ANQGSEA.

The chain employs TRBV4-1 and TRBJ1-2; no clear D gene. The V end was cut by 1 base, the J end by 9 bases, with 15 bases between. The germline CDR1 and CDR2 sequences are MGHRA and YSYEKL. The CDR3 has 14 residues. The CDR3 DNA sequence: TGCGCCAGCAGCCAAGGATTGACGGCCGCCAGCTACACCTTC. It yields the protein CASSQGLTAASYTF.

This clone was detected only a few times. The V and J genes are TRBV19 and TRBJ1-1; D uncertain. Per germline, CDR1 LNHDA and CDR2 SQIVND (reference sequence). This CDR3 comprises 15 residues. V lost 4 bases to trimming and J lost 5 bases, with 17 bases between them. The CDR3 DNA follows: TGTGCCAGTAGTACTGCCGGTCGACCGCTAACTGAAGCTTTCTTT. This gives the protein CASSTAGRPLTEAFF. Full variable domain (rest looked up from reference TRBV19 and TRBJ1-1): DGGITQSPKYLFRKEGQNVTLSCEQNLNHDAMYWYRQDPGQGLRLIYYSQIVNDFQKGDIAEGYSVSREKKESFPLTVTSAQKNPTAFYLCASSTAGRPLTEAFFGQGTRLTVV.

The chain carries TRBV6-5 and TRBJ1-6; tentative D call: TRBD1 (5 bases). The CDR3 totals 15 residues. Germline CDR1 reads MNHEY; CDR2 reads SVGAGI. Trimming pared 5 bases from V and 5 bases from J, leaving 13 bases between. The CDR3 is CASSTSRANNSPLHF. In DNA, the CDR3 is TGTGCCAGCAGTACCTCCAGGGCTAATAATTCACCCCTCCACTTT.

The chain combines TRBV15 with TRBJ1-5, with a possible D match to TRBD1 (6 bases). CDR3 size: 13 residues. Germline V gene lookup returns CDR1 LNHNV and CDR2 YYDKDF (reference sequence). Deletions cut 4 bases from V and 4 bases from J, with 8 bases between. The CDR3 nucleotides read TGTGCCACCAGCAAAGGGACAAATCAGCCCCAGCATTTT. Encoded protein: CATSKGTNQPQHF.

CDR3 nucleotide sequence: TGTGCCAGCAGTGCACCGGGACAGAGTAATGAAAAACTGTTTTTT. Protein: CASSAPGQSNEKLFF. The chain uses TRBV6-1 and TRBJ1-4; 7 nucleotides match TRBD1. V shed 4 bases and J 4 bases; nucleotides not matched to a gene: 6. CDR3 length equals 15 residues. Germline V gene data show CDR1 as MNHNS and CDR2 as SASEGT.

The chain carries TRBV9 and TRBJ1-3; perhaps TRBD1 as D (5 bases). CDR1 SGDLS and CDR2 YYNGEE come from the germline V gene. The V end lost 0 bases, the J end lost 1 base, and 14 bases lay between the germline ends. This CDR3 spans 17 amino acids. For the CDR3, the DNA is TGTGCCAGCAGCGTAGGGGGGACGCCACAATCTGGAAACACCATATATTTT. It is translated as CASSVGGTPQSGNTIYF. The entire variable domain, with the rest obtained from reference TRBV9 and TRBJ1-3, is as follows: DSGVTQTPKHLITATGQRVTLRCSPRSGDLSVYWYQQSLDQGLQFLIQYYNGEERAKGNILERFSAQQFPDLHSELNLSSLELGDSALYFCASSVGGTPQSGNTIYFGEGSWLTVV.

The chain links TRBV6-5 to TRBJ1-1, with TRBD1 identical over 7 bases. CDR3 length: 15 residues. V lost 1 base to trimming and J lost 1 base; unmatched junction nucleotides: 3. The germline V gene has CDR1 MNHEY and CDR2 SVGAGI. The CDR3 loop reads CASSYLGQANTEAFF. Here the CDR3 DNA reads TGTGCCAGCAGTTACTTAGGACAGGCGAACACTGAAGCTTTCTTT.

J is TRBJ2-1 and V is TRBV19, with 8 nucleotides matching TRBD2. In germline, CDR1 is LNHDA, CDR2 SQIVND (reference sequence). The trim removed 5 bases at V and 7 bases at J, leaving 10 bases unmatched. CDR3 length equals 15 residues. CDR3 protein: CASSSVAGSKNEQFF. The CDR3 DNA sequence: TGTGCCAGTAGTTCAGTAGCGGGGTCGAAGAATGAGCAGTTCTTC.

This chain uses TRBV5-8 with TRBJ1-3; 7 nucleotides match TRBD1. The CDR3 covers 14 residues. Germline CDR1 SGHTS, CDR2 YDEGEE. The V gene end was trimmed by 4 bases and the J gene end by 4 bases; junction bases not matched to a gene: 5. CDR3 amino acids: CASSPTGRGNTIYF. The CDR3 nucleotides read TGTGCCAGCAGCCCGACAGGGAGGGGAAACACCATATATTTT.

The chain uses TRBV25-1 and TRBJ1-1, with TRBD1 identical over 7 bases. Germline CDR1 is MGHDK and CDR2 is SYGVNS. After removal of 7 bases from V and 0 bases from J, the junction contained 14 bases not matched to a gene. CDR3 length equals 17 residues. CDR3 residues: CASTPPTWTGMNTEAFF. In DNA form, the CDR3 reads TGTGCCAGCACTCCCCCGACGTGGACAGGCATGAACACTGAAGCTTTCTTT. Full variable domain (rest looked up from reference TRBV25-1 and TRBJ1-1): EADIYQTPRYLVIGTGKKITLECSQTMGHDKMYWYQQDPGMELHLIHYSYGVNSTEKGDLSSESTVSRIRTEHFPLTLESARPSHTSQYLCASTPPTWTGMNTEAFFGQGTRLTVV.

This clone occurred once. V usage is TRBV7-9 and J usage is TRBJ1-3; unclear D gene. Trimming removed 5 bases from V and 0 bases from J, with 14 bases in between. There are 16 residues in the CDR3. Germline V CDR1 and CDR2: SEHNR, FQNEAQ (reference sequence). The CDR3 DNA reads TGTGCCAGCAGCAAAGAGGAGAGGAGCTCTGGAAACACCATATATTTT. Its translation: CASSKEERSSGNTIYF.

This sequence joins TRBV2 and TRBJ2-3; 7 bases are shared with TRBD1. The CDR3 has 16 amino acids. Germline V gives CDR1 SNHLY, CDR2 FYNNEI. The ends lost 4 bases at V and 2 bases at J; junction bases unmatched: 9. The CDR3 nucleotides are TGTGCCAGCAGTGCTGACGACAGGGCTTACACAGATACGCAGTATTTT. This codes for CASSADDRAYTDTQYF.

The genes are TRBV6-4 and TRBJ2-3, with D possibly called TRBD1 or TRBD2 (5 bases each). Germline lookup yields CDR1 MRHNA and CDR2 SNTAGT. V lost 2 bases to trimming and J lost 8 bases, with 11 bases between them. The CDR3 is 13 amino acids. Here the CDR3 reads CASSDRRDGTQYF. CDR3 bases: TGTGCCAGCAGTGACAGACGGGACGGTACGCAGTATTTT.

The chain employs TRBV25-1 and TRBJ1-1, with TRBD1 identical over 12 bases. This CDR3 is built from 17 residues. J gave up 1 base and V 6 bases, and 9 bases lay outside the gene matches. Germline CDR1 and CDR2: MGHDK and SYGVNS. This chain's CDR3 is CASSGTGGGGRNTEAFF. The CDR3 coding sequence is TGTGCCAGCAGCGGGACAGGGGGCGGAGGGAGGAACACTGAAGCTTTCTTT.

J is TRBJ1-1 and V is TRBV18; 11 bases map to TRBD1. The V gene's germline CDR1 is KGHSH and CDR2 LQKENI. CDR3 length: 18 amino acids. After removal of 1 base from V and 4 bases from J, the junction contained 11 bases not matched to a gene. In DNA, the CDR3 is TGTGCCAGCTCACCACGGACAGGGGGCCACTCCCTGGTCACTGAAGCTTTCTTT. Translating it yields CASSPRTGGHSLVTEAFF.

The chain employs TRBV15 and TRBJ1-1; TRBD1 matches at 12 bases. The CDR3 sequence is 18 residues long. V lost 3 bases to trimming and J lost 0 bases; unmatched junction nucleotides: 8. The germline V gene has CDR1 LNHNV and CDR2 YYDKDF (reference sequence). The CDR3 protein is CATSSLGQGAQVNTEAFF. CDR3 coding DNA: TGTGCCACCAGCAGCTTGGGACAGGGGGCTCAGGTGAACACTGAAGCTTTCTTT.